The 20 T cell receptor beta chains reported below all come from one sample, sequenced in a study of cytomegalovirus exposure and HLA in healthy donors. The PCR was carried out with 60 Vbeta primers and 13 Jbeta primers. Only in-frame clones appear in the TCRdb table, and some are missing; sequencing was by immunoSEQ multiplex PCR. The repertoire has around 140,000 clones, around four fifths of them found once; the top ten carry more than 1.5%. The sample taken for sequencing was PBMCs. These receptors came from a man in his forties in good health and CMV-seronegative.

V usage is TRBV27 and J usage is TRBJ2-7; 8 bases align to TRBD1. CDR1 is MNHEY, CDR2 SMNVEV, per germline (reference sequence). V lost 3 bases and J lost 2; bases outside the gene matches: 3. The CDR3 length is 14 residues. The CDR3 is CASSLGQDTYEQYF. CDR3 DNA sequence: TGTGCCAGCAGTTTGGGACAGGATACCTACGAGCAGTACTTC.

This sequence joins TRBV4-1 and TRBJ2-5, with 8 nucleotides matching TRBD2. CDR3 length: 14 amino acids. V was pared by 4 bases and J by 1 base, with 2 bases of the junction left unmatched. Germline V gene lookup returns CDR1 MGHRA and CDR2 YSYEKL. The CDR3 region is CASSRGLAQETQYF. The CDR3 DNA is TGCGCCAGCAGCCGAGGACTAGCCCAAGAGACCCAGTACTTC.

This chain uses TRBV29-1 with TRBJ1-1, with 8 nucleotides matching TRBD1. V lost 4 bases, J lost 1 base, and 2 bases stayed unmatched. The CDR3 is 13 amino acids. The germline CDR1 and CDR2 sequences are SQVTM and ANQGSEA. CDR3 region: CSVGGQGNTEAFF. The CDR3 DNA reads TGCAGCGTTGGAGGACAGGGGAACACTGAAGCTTTCTTT.

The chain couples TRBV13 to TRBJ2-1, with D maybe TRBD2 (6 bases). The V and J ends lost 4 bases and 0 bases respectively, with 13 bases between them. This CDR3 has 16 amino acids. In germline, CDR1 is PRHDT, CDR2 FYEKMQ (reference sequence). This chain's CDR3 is CASSSSDGSSYNEQFF. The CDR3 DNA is TGTGCCAGCAGCTCGTCGGACGGGAGCTCCTACAATGAGCAGTTCTTC.

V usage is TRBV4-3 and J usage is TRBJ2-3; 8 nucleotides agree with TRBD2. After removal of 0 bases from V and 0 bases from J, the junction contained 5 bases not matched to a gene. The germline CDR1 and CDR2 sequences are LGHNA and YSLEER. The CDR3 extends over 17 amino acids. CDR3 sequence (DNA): TGCGCCAGCAGCCAAGATCCGGTAGCGGGGAGCACAGATACGCAGTATTTT. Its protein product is CASSQDPVAGSTDTQYF.

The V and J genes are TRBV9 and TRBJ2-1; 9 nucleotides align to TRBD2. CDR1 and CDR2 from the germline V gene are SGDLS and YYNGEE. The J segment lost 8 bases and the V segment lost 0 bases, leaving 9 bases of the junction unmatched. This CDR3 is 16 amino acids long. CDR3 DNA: TGTGCCAGCAGCGTAGGGTTAGCGGGAGATCTCCATGAGCAGTTCTTC. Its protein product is CASSVGLAGDLHEQFF.

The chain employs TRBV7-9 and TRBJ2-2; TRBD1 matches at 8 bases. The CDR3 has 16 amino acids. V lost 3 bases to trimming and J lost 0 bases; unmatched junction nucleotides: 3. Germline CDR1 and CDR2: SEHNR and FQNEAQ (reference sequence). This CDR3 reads CASSLTGATNTGELFF. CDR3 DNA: TGTGCCAGCAGCTTGACAGGGGCGACGAACACCGGGGAGCTGTTTTTT. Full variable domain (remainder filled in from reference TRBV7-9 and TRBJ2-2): DTGVSQNPRHKITKRGQNVTFRCDPISEHNRLYWYRQTLGQGPEFLTYFQNEAQLEKSRLLSDRFSAERPKGSFSTLEIQRTEQGDSAMYLCASSLTGATNTGELFFGEGSRLTVL.

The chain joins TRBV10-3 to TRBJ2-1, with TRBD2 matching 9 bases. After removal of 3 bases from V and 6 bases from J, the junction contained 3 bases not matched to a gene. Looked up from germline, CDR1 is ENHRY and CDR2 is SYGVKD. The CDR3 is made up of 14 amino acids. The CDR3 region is CAISDGGRANEQFF. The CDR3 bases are TGTGCCATCAGTGATGGCGGGAGGGCCAATGAGCAGTTCTTC.

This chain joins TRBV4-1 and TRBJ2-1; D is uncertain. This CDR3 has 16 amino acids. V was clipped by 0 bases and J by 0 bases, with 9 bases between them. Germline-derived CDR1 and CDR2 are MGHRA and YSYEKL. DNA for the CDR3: TGCGCCAGCAGCCAAGATCCGGGTATCTCCTACAATGAGCAGTTCTTC. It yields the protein CASSQDPGISYNEQFF.

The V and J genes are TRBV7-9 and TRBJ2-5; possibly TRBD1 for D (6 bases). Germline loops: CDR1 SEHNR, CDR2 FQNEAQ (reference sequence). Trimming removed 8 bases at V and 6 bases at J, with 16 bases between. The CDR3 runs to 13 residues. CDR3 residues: CASSTTGLQTQYF. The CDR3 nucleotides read TGTGCCAGCTCCACGACAGGCTTACAGACCCAGTACTTC.

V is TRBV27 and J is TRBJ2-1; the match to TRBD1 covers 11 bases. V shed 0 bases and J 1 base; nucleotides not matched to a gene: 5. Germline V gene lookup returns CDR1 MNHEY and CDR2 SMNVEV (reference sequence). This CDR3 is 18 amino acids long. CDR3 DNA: TGTGCCAGCAGTTTATCGGGACAGGGGGGAGGGTCCTACAATGAGCAGTTCTTC. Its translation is CASSLSGQGGGSYNEQFF.

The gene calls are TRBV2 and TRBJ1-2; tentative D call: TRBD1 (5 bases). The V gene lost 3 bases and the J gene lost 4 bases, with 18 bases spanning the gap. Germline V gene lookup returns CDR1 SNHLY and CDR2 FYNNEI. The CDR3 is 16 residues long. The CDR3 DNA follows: TGTGCCAGCAGTGATTTTGAAGGGGCATCAGGCTATGGCTACACCTTC. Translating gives CASSDFEGASGYGYTF. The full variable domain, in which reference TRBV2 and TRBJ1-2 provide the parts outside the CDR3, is EPEVTQTPSHQVTQMGQEVILRCVPISNHLYFYWYRQILGQKVEFLVSFYNNEISEKSEIFDDQFSVERPDGSNFTLKIRSTKLEDSAMYFCASSDFEGASGYGYTFGSGTRLTVV.

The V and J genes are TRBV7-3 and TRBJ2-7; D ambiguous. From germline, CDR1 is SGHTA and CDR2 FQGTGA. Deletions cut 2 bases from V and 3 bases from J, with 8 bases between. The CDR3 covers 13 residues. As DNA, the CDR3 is TGTGCCAGCAGCTTATTTCAGTTCTACGAGCAGTACTTC. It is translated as CASSLFQFYEQYF.

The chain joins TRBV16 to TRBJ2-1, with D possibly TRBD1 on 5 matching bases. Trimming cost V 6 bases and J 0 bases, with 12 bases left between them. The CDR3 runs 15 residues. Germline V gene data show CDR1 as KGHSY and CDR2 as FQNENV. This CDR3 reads CASRGVRSSYNEQFF. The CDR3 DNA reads TGTGCCAGCAGAGGGGTGAGGAGCTCCTACAATGAGCAGTTCTTC.

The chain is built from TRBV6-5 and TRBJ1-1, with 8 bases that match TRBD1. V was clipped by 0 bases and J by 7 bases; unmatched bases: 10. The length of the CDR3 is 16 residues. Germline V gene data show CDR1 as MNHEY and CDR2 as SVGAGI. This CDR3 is CASSYSRTGSAGEAFF. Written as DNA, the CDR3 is TGTGCCAGCAGTTACTCGAGGACAGGGAGCGCGGGTGAAGCTTTCTTT.

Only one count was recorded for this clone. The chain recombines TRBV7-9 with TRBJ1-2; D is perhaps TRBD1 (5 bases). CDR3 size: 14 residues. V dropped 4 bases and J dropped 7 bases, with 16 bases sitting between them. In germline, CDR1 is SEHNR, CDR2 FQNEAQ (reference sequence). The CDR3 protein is CASSSRQSPSGYTF. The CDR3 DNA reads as TGTGCCAGCAGCTCTCGACAGTCCCCCTCTGGCTACACCTTC.

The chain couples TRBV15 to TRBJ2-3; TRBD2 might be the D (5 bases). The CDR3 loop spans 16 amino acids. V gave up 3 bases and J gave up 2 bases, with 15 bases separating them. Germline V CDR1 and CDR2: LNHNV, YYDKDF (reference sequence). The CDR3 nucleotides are TGTGCCACCAGCAGCAAGAAGGAGGTCCTCACAGATACGCAGTATTTT. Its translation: CATSSKKEVLTDTQYF.

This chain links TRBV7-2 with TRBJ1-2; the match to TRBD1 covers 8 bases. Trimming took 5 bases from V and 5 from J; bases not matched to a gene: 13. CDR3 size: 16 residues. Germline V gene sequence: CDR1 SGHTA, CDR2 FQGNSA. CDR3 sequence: CASSQGPTGGGYGYTF. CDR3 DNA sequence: TGTGCCAGCAGCCAAGGCCCCACAGGGGGTGGTTATGGCTACACCTTC. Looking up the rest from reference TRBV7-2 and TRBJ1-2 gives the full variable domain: GAGVSQSPSNKVTEKGKDVELRCDPISGHTALYWYRQSLGQGLEFLIYFQGNSAPDKSGLPSDRFSAERTGGSVSTLTIQRTQQEDSAVYLCASSQGPTGGGYGYTFGSGTRLTVV.

The CDR3 loop is CASSQDRGLRGQGASGDEQYF. The DNA of the CDR3 is TGTGCCAGCAGCCAAGATCGGGGTCTAAGGGGACAGGGGGCTTCAGGGGACGAGCAGTACTTC. The rearrangement uses TRBV14 and TRBJ2-7, with 12 bases fitting TRBD1. Losses at the gene ends were 0 bases for V and 5 bases for J; bases not matched to a gene: 20. Germline V CDR1 and CDR2: SGHDN, FVKESK. The CDR3 is 21 residues long. Together with reference TRBV14 and TRBJ2-7, the CDR3 gives the full variable domain: EAGVTQFPSHSVIEKGQTVTLRCDPISGHDNLYWYRRVMGKEIKFLLHFVKESKQDESGMPNNRFLAERTGGTYSTLKVQPAELEDSGVYFCASSQDRGLRGQGASGDEQYFGPGTRLTVT.

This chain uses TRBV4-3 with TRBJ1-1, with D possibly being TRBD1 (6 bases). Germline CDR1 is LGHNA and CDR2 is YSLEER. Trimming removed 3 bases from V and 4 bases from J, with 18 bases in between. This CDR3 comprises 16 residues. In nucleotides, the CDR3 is TGCGCCAGCAGCCAGTTAGGACCACAGGGCGTCACTGAAGCTTTCTTT. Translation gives CASSQLGPQGVTEAFF.